The 20 T cell receptor beta chains presented below share a single source sample, sequenced in a study of cytomegalovirus exposure and HLA in healthy donors. The PCR had 60 Vbeta and 13 Jbeta primers. The assay was immunoSEQ multiplex PCR, and TCRdb's table has in-frame clones only and misses some. The sample table includes nearly 200,000 clones. The sequencing sample was made of PBMCs. These receptors were obtained from a boy younger than 18 in good health and CMV-seronegative.

The rearrangement joins TRBV7-6 to TRBJ2-5, with TRBD1 matching 9 bases. The closer fit of TRBJ2-7 to the DNA end suggests the J call may be wrong. The CDR3 is 14 amino acids. Germline V gene lookup returns CDR1 SGHVS and CDR2 FNYEAQ. The CDR3 is CASSLTGGSYEQYF. CDR3 nucleotides: TGTGCCAGCAGCTTGACAGGGGGCTCCTACGAGCAGTACTTC.

This chain connects TRBV6-4 to TRBJ2-6; TRBD1 matches at 7 bases. Germline CDR1 and CDR2: MRHNA and SNTAGT. Unmatched junction bases numbered 7, after V lost 8 bases and J lost 0 bases. This CDR3 contains 16 residues. DNA for the CDR3: TGTGCCAGCCACGGGACAGCACGCTCTGGGGCCAACGTCCTGACTTTC. Protein: CASHGTARSGANVLTF.

The chain joins TRBV28 to TRBJ2-7; D unclear. V shed 2 bases and J shed 5 bases, with 7 bases lying between them. The germline CDR1 and CDR2 sequences are MDHEN and SYDVKM. The CDR3 is 12 amino acids. This CDR3 is CASSLRVNEQYF. CDR3 nucleotide sequence: TGTGCCAGCAGTTTACGGGTTAACGAGCAGTACTTC.

This sequence joins TRBV30 and TRBJ1-6, with D possibly matching TRBD1 (6 bases). V was cut by 3 bases and J by 11 bases, with 26 bases left in between. The germline V gene has CDR1 GTSNPN and CDR2 SVGIG (reference sequence). The CDR3 loop spans 17 amino acids. The CDR3 region has the DNA TGTGCCTGGAGGGGGACACCGGATTCGGAAAGTGGTCCACCCCTCCACTTT. Translating it yields CAWRGTPDSESGPPLHF.

The J gene is TRBJ1-1, the V gene TRBV5-4, with unresolved D. The CDR3 sequence is 14 residues long. Germline assignment: CDR1 SGHNT and CDR2 YYREEE (reference sequence). V lost 2 bases and J lost 3, with 11 bases in between. The DNA of the CDR3 is TGTGCCAGCAGCTTAAAGGAGAGGTACACTGAAGCTTTCTTT. It specifies CASSLKERYTEAFF.

The chain couples TRBV5-5 to TRBJ1-6, with 7 nucleotides matching TRBD1. This CDR3 has 15 residues. Per germline, CDR1 SGHKS and CDR2 YYEKEE (reference sequence). Trimming cost V 6 bases and J 7 bases; bases outside gene matches: 10. The CDR3 DNA sequence: TGTGCCAGCACCCCTGGGGGGACAGAGAATTCACCCCTCCACTTT. Its protein is CASTPGGTENSPLHF.

The chain is built from TRBV4-1 and TRBJ2-7; 7 bases are a match to TRBD2. This CDR3 comprises 15 residues. Germline CDR1 is MGHRA and CDR2 is YSYEKL. V was pared by 5 bases and J by 3 bases, with 10 bases of the junction left unmatched. The CDR3 DNA follows: TGCGCCAGCAGCACTTTCCGTGGACTAGGCTACGAGCAGTACTTC. As protein: CASSTFRGLGYEQYF.

The chain joins TRBV9 to TRBJ2-3; 12 bases agree with TRBD2. Trimming at V came to 0 bases and at J to 4 bases, leaving 3 bases not matched to a gene. CDR3 length: 16 residues. Germline assignment: CDR1 SGDLS and CDR2 YYNGEE. The CDR3 DNA is TGTGCCAGCAGCGTAGGGTCTAGCGGGGGGGCAGATACGCAGTATTTT. It translates to CASSVGSSGGADTQYF. Full variable domain (outside the CDR3, taken from reference TRBV9 and TRBJ2-3): DSGVTQTPKHLITATGQRVTLRCSPRSGDLSVYWYQQSLDQGLQFLIQYYNGEERAKGNILERFSAQQFPDLHSELNLSSLELGDSALYFCASSVGSSGGADTQYFGPGTRLTVL.

As concerns this clone: Other DNA sequences in this specimen translate into the identical CDR3. The rearrangement uses TRBV27 and TRBJ2-7; 9 nucleotides match TRBD1. From germline, CDR1 is MNHEY and CDR2 SMNVEV (reference sequence). V shed 3 bases, J shed 3 bases, and the junction held 6 bases outside the gene matches. CDR3 length equals 15 residues. CDR3: CASSLSGTGYYEQYF. DNA of the CDR3: TGTGCCAGCAGTTTGTCCGGGACAGGGTACTACGAGCAGTACTTC.

The V and J genes are TRBV6-5 and TRBJ1-1; no clear D gene. The CDR3 is made up of 13 amino acids. The germline V gene has CDR1 MNHEY and CDR2 SVGAGI. V was pared by 2 bases and J by 0 bases, with 4 bases between. CDR3 nucleotides: TGTGCCAGCAGTTACGTCATGAACACTGAAGCTTTCTTT. Protein product: CASSYVMNTEAFF.

The chain is built from TRBV19 and TRBJ1-2; D is perhaps TRBD1 (5 bases). The length of the CDR3 is 12 residues. CDR1 and CDR2 from the germline V gene are LNHDA and SQIVND (reference sequence). V lost 8 bases and J lost 13, with 20 bases in between. The CDR3 DNA reads as TGTGCCAGTGGGCAGGGAATCGGATCCCCCACCTTC. This encodes CASGQGIGSPTF. Full variable domain (missing parts from reference TRBV19 and TRBJ1-2): DGGITQSPKYLFRKEGQNVTLSCEQNLNHDAMYWYRQDPGQGLRLIYYSQIVNDFQKGDIAEGYSVSREKKESFPLTVTSAQKNPTAFYLCASGQGIGSPTFGSGTRLTVV.

The V call is TRBV18, the J call TRBJ2-5, with D tentatively TRBD2 (5 bases). V was cut by 3 bases and J by 1 base, with 6 bases left in between. CDR3 length: 13 amino acids. The germline V gene encodes CDR1 KGHSH and CDR2 LQKENI. The CDR3 protein is CASSPGVQETQYF. Here the CDR3 DNA reads TGTGCCAGCTCACCCGGGGTCCAAGAGACCCAGTACTTC. The entire variable domain, with the rest obtained from reference TRBV18 and TRBJ2-5, is as follows: NAGVMQNPRHLVRRRGQEARLRCSPMKGHSHVYWYRQLPEEGLKFMVYLQKENIIDESGMPKERFSAEFPKEGPSILRIQQVVRGDSAAYFCASSPGVQETQYFGPGTRLLVL.

With regard to this clone: The junction shows a germline mismatch at one end, possibly a read error. The chain uses TRBV13 and TRBJ1-3; 9 bases align to TRBD1. The CDR3 is 15 residues long. Germline lookup yields CDR1 PRHDT and CDR2 FYEKMQ (reference sequence). In DNA, the CDR3 is TGTGCCAGCAGCCCCGGGACAGGGCATGGAAGCACCATATATTTT. Its translation: CASSPGTGHGSTIYF.

The rearrangement uses TRBV28 and TRBJ1-1; D gene unclear. Germline V CDR1 and CDR2: MDHEN, SYDVKM. The CDR3 is 13 residues long. Trimming took off 8 bases at V and 1 base at J, with 11 bases between the two ends. The CDR3 region is CASDTTTNTEAFF. In DNA form, the CDR3 reads TGTGCCAGCGACACGACAACGAACACTGAAGCTTTCTTT.

This chain connects TRBV7-2 to TRBJ2-5; D may be TRBD2 (6 bases). The CDR3 runs to 13 residues. The V gene lost 6 bases and the J gene lost 4 bases, with 12 bases spanning the gap. Germline assignment: CDR1 SGHTA and CDR2 FQGNSA. The CDR3 DNA sequence: TGTGCCAGCAGACGAGTGGGGGGAGAGACCCAGTACTTC. This encodes CASRRVGGETQYF.

This chain joins TRBV7-8 and TRBJ1-2, with TRBD1 matching over 8 bases. This CDR3 region has 14 residues. The junction had 9 bases not matched to a gene; V was cut back by 5 bases and J by 7 bases. The germline V gene encodes CDR1 SGHVS and CDR2 FQNEAQ. CDR3 region: CASSIRDRSSGYTF. The CDR3 DNA reads as TGTGCCAGCAGCATCAGGGACAGGTCGAGTGGCTACACCTTC.

The chain combines TRBV27 with TRBJ2-1; D uncertain. Trimming took 5 bases from V and 0 from J, leaving 17 bases between them. The CDR3 consists of 17 residues. CDR1 and CDR2 from the germline V gene are MNHEY and SMNVEV (reference sequence). The CDR3 region has the DNA TGTGCCAGCAGTCAAAACTCCTACTTGAGCTCCTACAATGAGCAGTTCTTC. Translating gives CASSQNSYLSSYNEQFF.

The V call is TRBV6-6, the J call TRBJ2-7, with TRBD1 matching 7 bases. The CDR3 loop spans 15 amino acids. The J segment lost 7 bases and the V segment lost 5 bases, leaving 14 bases of the junction unmatched. The V gene's germline CDR1 is MNHNY and CDR2 SVGAGI (reference sequence). This chain's CDR3 is CASSPRDSARREQYF. For the CDR3, the DNA is TGTGCCAGCAGTCCCCGGGACAGCGCTCGAAGGGAGCAGTACTTC.

This chain links TRBV5-1 with TRBJ1-6; TRBD1 matches at 9 bases. CDR3 size: 14 residues. V lost 4 bases and J lost 10; bases outside the gene matches: 6. The germline CDR1 and CDR2 sequences are SGHRS and YFSETQ. The CDR3 DNA reads as TGCGCCAGCAGCCAGGGACAGGGCGGATCACCCCTCCACTTT. Translated, it gives CASSQGQGGSPLHF.

The chain has TRBV6-6 and TRBJ2-2; D not certain. The V gene's germline CDR1 is MNHNY and CDR2 SVGAGI (reference sequence). The length of the CDR3 is 16 residues. V shed 5 bases and J shed 1 base, with 14 bases lying between them. CDR3 coding DNA: TGTGCCAGCAGTCCCCGAGTAGTTCAGAACACCGGGGAGCTGTTTTTT. It translates to CASSPRVVQNTGELFF.